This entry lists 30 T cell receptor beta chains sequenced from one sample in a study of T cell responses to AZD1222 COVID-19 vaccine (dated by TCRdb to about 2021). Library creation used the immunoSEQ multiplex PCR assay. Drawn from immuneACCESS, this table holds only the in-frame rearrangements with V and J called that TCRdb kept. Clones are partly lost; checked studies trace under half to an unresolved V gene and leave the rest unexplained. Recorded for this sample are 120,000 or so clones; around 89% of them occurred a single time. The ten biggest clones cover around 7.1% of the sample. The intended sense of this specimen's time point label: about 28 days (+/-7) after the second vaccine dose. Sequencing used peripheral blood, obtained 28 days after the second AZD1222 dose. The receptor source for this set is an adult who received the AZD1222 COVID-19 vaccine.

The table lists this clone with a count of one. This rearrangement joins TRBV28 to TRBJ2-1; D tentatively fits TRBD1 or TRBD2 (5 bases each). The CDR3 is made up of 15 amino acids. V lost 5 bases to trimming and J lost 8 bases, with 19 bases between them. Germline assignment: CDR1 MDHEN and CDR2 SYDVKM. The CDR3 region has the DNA TGTGCCAGCAGTGCCCAGGGCGCGTCTAGCTATGAGCAGTTCTTC. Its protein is CASSAQGASSYEQFF.

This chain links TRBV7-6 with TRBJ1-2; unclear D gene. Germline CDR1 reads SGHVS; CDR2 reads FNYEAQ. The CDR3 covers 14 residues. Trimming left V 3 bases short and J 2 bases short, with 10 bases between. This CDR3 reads CASSLLGPNYGYTF. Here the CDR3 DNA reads TGTGCCAGCAGCTTGCTAGGTCCGAACTATGGCTACACCTTC.

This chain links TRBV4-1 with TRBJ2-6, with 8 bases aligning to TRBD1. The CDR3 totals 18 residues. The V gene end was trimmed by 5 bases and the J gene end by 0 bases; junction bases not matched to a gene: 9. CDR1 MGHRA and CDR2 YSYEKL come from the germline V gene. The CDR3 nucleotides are TGCGCCAGCAGCGAAGTGGGACAGGCCTTCTCTGGGGCCAACGTCCTGACTTTC. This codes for CASSEVGQAFSGANVLTF.

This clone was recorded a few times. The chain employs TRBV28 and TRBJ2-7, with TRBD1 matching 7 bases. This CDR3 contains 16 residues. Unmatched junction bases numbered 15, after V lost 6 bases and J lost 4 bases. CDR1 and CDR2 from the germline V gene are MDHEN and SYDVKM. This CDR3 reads CASSHHLKGAAYEQYF. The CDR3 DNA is TGTGCCAGCAGCCACCACCTTAAGGGGGCCGCATACGAGCAGTACTTC. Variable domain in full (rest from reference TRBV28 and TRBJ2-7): DVKVTQSSRYLVKRTGEKVFLECVQDMDHENMFWYRQDPGLGLRLIYFSYDVKMKEKGDIPEGYSVSREKKERFSLILESASTNQTSMYLCASSHHLKGAAYEQYFGPGTRLTVT.

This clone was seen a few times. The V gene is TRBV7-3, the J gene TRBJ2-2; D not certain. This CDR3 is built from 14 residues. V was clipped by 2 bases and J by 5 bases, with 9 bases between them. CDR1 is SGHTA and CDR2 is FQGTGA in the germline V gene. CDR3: CASSLGSTTGELFF. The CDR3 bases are TGTGCCAGCAGCTTAGGTTCTACAACCGGGGAGCTGTTTTTT.

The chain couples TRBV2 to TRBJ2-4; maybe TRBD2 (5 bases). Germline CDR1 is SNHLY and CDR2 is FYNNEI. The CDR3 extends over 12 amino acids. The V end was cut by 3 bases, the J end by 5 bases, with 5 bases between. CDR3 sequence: CASSERENIQYF. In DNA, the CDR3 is TGTGCCAGCAGTGAGCGGGAAAACATTCAGTACTTC. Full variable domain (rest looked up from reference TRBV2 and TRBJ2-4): EPEVTQTPSHQVTQMGQEVILRCVPISNHLYFYWYRQILGQKVEFLVSFYNNEISEKSEIFDDQFSVERPDGSNFTLKIRSTKLEDSAMYFCASSERENIQYFGAGTRLSVL.

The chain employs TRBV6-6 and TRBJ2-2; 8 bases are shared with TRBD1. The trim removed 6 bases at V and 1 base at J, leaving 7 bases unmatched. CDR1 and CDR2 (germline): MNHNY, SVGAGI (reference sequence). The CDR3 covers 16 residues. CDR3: CASRSLDRGNTGELFF. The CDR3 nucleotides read TGTGCCAGCAGGTCTTTAGACAGGGGGAACACCGGGGAGCTGTTTTTT.

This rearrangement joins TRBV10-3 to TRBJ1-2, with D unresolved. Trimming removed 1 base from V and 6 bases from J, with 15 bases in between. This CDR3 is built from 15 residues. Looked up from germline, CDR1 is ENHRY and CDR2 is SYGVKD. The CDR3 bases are TGTGCCATCAGTGAGTTTTACCGGGAACACGATGGCTACACCTTC. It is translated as CAISEFYREHDGYTF.

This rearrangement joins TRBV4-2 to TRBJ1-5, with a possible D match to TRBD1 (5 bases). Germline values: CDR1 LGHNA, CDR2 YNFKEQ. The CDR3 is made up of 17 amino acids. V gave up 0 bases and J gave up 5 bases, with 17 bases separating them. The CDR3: CASSQEGDSNQDQPQHF. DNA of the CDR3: TGTGCCAGCAGCCAAGAGGGAGACAGCAATCAGGATCAGCCCCAGCATTTT.

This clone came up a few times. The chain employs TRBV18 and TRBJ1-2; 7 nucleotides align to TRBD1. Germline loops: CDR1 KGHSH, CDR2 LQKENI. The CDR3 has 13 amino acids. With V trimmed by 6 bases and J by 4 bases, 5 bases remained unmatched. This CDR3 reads CASSGTAPYGYTF. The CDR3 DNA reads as TGTGCCAGCTCTGGGACAGCCCCCTATGGCTACACCTTC. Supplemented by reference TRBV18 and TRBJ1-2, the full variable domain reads NAGVMQNPRHLVRRRGQEARLRCSPMKGHSHVYWYRQLPEEGLKFMVYLQKENIIDESGMPKERFSAEFPKEGPSILRIQQVVRGDSAAYFCASSGTAPYGYTFGSGTRLTVV.

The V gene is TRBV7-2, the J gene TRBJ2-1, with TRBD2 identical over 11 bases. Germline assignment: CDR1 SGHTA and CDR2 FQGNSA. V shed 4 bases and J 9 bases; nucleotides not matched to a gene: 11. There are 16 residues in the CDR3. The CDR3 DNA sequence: TGTGCCAGCAGCTCCCTTCGGGTAGCGGGAGGGCGTGAGCAGTTCTTC. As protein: CASSSLRVAGGREQFF.

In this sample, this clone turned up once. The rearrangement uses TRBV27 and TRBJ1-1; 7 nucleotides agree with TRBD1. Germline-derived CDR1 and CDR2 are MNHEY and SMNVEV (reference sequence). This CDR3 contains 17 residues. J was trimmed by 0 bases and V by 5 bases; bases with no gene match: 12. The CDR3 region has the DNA TGTGCCAGCAGTATTAGGGGGCCACTCGGCATGAACACTGAAGCTTTCTTT. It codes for CASSIRGPLGMNTEAFF.

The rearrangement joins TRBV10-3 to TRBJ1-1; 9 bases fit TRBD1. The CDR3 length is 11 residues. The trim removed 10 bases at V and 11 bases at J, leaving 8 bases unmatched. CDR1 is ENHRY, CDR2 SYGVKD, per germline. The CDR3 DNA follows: TGTGCCACCACACAGGGGGCTATCGCTTTCTTT. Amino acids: CATTQGAIAFF.

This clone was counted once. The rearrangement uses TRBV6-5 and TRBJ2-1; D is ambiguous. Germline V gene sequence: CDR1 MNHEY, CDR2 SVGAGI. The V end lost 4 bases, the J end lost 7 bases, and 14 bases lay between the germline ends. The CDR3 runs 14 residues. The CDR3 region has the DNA TGTGCCAGCAGTTTCGGACCTGCTCGGAATGAGCAGTTCTTC. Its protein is CASSFGPARNEQFF.

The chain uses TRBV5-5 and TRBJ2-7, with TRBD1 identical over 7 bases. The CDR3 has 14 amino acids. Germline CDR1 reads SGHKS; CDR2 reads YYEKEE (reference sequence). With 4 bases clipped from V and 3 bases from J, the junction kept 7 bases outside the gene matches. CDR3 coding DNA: TGTGCCAGCAGCCAACAGGGGTTCGGCTACGAGCAGTACTTC. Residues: CASSQQGFGYEQYF.

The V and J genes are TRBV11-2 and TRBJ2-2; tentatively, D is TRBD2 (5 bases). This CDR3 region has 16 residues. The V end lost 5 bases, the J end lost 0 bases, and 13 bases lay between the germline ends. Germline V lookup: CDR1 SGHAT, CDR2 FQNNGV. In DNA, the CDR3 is TGTGCCAGCAGCCGGAACCTAGCAGCGAACACCGGGGAGCTGTTTTTT. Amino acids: CASSRNLAANTGELFF.

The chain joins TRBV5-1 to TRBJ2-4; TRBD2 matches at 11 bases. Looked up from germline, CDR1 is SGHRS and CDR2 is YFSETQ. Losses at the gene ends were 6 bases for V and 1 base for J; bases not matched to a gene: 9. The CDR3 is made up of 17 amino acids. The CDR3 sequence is CASKIGLAGGAKNIQYF. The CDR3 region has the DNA TGCGCCAGCAAAATCGGACTAGCGGGCGGGGCCAAAAACATTCAGTACTTC.

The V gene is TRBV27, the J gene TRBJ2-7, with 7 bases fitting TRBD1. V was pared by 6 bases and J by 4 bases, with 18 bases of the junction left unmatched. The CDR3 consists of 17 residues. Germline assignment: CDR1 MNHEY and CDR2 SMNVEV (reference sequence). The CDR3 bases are TGTGCCAGCAGGAAGCTAGGACAGGTCGACTTTTGGTACGAGCAGTACTTC. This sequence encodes CASRKLGQVDFWYEQYF.

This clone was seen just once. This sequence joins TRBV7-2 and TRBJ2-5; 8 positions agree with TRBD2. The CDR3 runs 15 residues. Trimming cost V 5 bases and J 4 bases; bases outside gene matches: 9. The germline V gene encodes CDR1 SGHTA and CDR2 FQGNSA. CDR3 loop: CASSLVGTSSETQYF. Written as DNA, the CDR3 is TGTGCCAGCAGCCTAGTCGGGACTAGTTCAGAGACCCAGTACTTC.

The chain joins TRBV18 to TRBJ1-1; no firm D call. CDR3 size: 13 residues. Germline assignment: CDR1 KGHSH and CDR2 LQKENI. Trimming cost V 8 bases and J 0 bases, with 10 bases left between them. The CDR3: CASRVAMNTEAFF. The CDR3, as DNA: TGTGCCAGCCGGGTCGCAATGAACACTGAAGCTTTCTTT.

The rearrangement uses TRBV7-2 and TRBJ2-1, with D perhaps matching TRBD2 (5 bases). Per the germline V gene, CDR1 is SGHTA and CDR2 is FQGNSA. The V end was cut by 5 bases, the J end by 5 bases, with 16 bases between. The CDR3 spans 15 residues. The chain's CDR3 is CASSIGFFSDNEQFF. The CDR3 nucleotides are TGTGCCAGCAGCATAGGGTTTTTTAGCGACAATGAGCAGTTCTTC.

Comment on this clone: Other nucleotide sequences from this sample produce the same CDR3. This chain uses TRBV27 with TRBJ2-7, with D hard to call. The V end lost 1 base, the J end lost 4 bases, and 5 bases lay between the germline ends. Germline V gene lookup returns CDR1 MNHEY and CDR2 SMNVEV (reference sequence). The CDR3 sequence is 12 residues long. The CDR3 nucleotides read TGTGCCAGCAGTTTATTAGGGTACGAGCAGTACTTC. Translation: CASSLLGYEQYF.

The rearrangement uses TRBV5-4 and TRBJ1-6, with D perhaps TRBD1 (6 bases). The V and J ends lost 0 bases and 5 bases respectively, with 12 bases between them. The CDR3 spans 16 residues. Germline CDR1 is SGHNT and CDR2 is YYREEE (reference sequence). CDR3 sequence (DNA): TGTGCCAGCAGCTTGGGCAACAGGGTAGATAATTCACCCCTCCACTTT. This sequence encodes CASSLGNRVDNSPLHF.

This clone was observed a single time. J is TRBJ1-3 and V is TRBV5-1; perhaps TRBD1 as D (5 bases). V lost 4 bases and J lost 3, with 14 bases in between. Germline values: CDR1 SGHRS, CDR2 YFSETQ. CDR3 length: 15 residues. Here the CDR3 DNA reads TGCGCCAGCAGCATATCGTCAGGGTTTGGAAACACCATATATTTT. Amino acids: CASSISSGFGNTIYF.

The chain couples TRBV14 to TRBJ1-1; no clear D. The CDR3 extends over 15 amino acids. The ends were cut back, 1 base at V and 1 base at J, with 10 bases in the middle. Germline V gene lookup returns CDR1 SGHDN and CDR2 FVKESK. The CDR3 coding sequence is TGTGCCAGCAGCCAAGTGAACGGCAGGAACACTGAAGCTTTCTTT. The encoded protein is CASSQVNGRNTEAFF. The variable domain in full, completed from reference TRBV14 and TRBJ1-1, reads EAGVTQFPSHSVIEKGQTVTLRCDPISGHDNLYWYRRVMGKEIKFLLHFVKESKQDESGMPNNRFLAERTGGTYSTLKVQPAELEDSGVYFCASSQVNGRNTEAFFGQGTRLTVV.

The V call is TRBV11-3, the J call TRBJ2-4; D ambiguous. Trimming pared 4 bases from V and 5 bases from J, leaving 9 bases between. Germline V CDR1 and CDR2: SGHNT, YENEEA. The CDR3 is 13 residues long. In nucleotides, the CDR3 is TGTGCCAGCAGCTACCCGCCCGAAAACATTCAGTACTTC. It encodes CASSYPPENIQYF.

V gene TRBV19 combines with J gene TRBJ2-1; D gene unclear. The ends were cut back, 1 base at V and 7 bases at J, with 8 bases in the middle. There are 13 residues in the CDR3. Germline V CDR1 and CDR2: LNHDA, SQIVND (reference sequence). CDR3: CASSIGPGNEQFF. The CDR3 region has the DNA TGTGCCAGTAGTATAGGACCCGGGAATGAGCAGTTCTTC.

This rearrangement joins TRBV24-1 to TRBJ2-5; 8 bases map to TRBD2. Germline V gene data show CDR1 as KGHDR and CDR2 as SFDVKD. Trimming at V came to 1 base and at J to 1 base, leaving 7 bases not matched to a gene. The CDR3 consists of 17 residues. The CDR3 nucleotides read TGTGCCACCAGTGATTTTGACTCCGGGACTAGCCAAGAGACCCAGTACTTC. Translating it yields CATSDFDSGTSQETQYF.

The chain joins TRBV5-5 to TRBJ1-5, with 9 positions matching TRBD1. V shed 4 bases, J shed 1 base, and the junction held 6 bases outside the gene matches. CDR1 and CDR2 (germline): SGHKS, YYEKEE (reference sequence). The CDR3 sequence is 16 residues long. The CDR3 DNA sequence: TGTGCCAGCAGCCCATGGGACAGGGTGAGCAATCAGCCCCAGCATTTT. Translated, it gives CASSPWDRVSNQPQHF.

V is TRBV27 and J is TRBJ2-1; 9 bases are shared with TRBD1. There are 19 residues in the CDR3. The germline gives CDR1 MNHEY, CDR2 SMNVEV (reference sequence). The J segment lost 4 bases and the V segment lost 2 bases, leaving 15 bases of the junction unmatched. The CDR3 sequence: CASSLKGPFGTGSYNEQFF. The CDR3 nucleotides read TGTGCCAGCAGTTTAAAGGGTCCGTTCGGGACAGGGTCGTACAATGAGCAGTTCTTC.